This note documents a single TCR beta chain sequence. A few counts support this clone. Its antigen is unknown. The sample holds no much larger clone one base away, and base qualities are not on file. The Quick-DNA Microprep Kit was used to extract genomic DNA from the sorted cells. Amplification of TCRbeta DNA was done with the immunoSEQ hsTCRbeta kit, following the protocol from the manufacturer. TCRbeta libraries were sequenced on an Illumina MiSeq instrument. Per the authors' processing: Following removal of out-of-frame sequences, 2 million to 2.5 million distinct TCRbeta sequences were retained, with an average of roughly 67,000 per individual. Each individual was scored according to the count of 150 or so previously reported CMV-associated TCRbeta sequences and the total productive distinct TCRbeta count. A beta-binomial model was reimplemented in Python, and scikit-learn random forests with default parameters were trained on US cohort data. Classifier performance on the Belgian cohort was summarized as median AUC with percentile confidence intervals calculated over 10,000 bootstrap iterations. As stored in TCRdb, this immuneACCESS dataset retains in-frame rearrangements with V and J assigned. A fraction of the clones does not appear; measured against another copy, unresolved V genes explain less than half of the discrepancy, and the remainder lacks a known reason. That table gives V, J and clone size, and the DNA gave D and trimming. The sample data list tens of thousands of clones, and around 79% of these were observed just once. Over 2% of the sample belongs to the ten largest clones.

These data belong to a study of memory CD4+ T cells and cytomegalovirus serostatus (dated by TCRdb to the late 2010s). For the wider study: A total of roughly 35 healthy Belgian adults, of whom 9 were CMV seropositive and approximately 24 were CMV seronegative, were included in the cohort. To replicate a published TCR-based CMV serostatus classifier, the researchers sequenced the CD4+ memory TCRbeta repertoires of a Belgian cohort whose cytomegalovirus serostatus was known. What the research found in general, with its limitations: Only CD4+CD45RO+ memory cells were sequenced, in contrast to the original study, which included naive and memory CD4+ and CD8+ populations. Among the 150 to 200 previously reported CMV-associated TCRbeta sequences, 67 showed up in the CD4+ memory repertoires, with each one found in between one and five individuals. The results were interpreted as suggesting that the CMV-associated TCR signature is largely present in the CD4+ memory repertoire. CMV serostatus prediction reached a median bootstrapped AUC of roughly 0.95 with the original framework and around 0.91 with a US-trained random forest. A median bootstrapped AUC of 0.95 with a 95% CI of 0.76-1.00 was achieved on the Belgian cohort by the original-framework classifier.

Single viable CD3+CD4+CD8-CD45RO+ cells were sorted as memory CD4+ T cells on a FACSAria II. CMV serostatus was determined with a Roche Elecsys assay detecting serum IgG against CMV pp150, pp28, p38 and p52. After thawing, total CD4+ T cells were enriched by positive selection with CD4 magnetic microbeads. The samples came from a different study that was designed specifically to examine the CD4+ T cell memory repertoire. Following standard operating procedures, peripheral blood mononuclear cells were isolated and cryopreserved, while serum was kept at -80 degrees C. The staining used CD3-PerCP (BW264/56), CD4-APC (RPA-T4), CD45RO-PE (UCHT1) and CD8-Pacific Orange (3B5) antibodies, and Sytox blue was used to exclude non-viable cells. Between the V and J ends, shortened by 6 bases and 3 bases respectively, the junction contains 17 bases. Counted from cysteine to phenylalanine, this CDR3 has 15 amino acids. Only CDR3 DNA is held: 45 bases, read in frame from base 1. According to the germline V gene, CDR1 reads SNHLY and CDR2 reads FYNNEI.

The sequence was collected from an adult in good health and CMV-seropositive. The sample consisted of memory CD4+ T cells from blood. The rearranged segments are TRBV2 and TRBJ1-2; TRBD1 is a weak D gene call, 5 bases matching. The nucleotides read TGTGCCAGCAGCGAATCTTCCGGGACCTACTATGGCTACACCTTC. It translates as CASSESSGTYYGYTF.